This TCR beta chain was profiled in a study of tumor-infiltrating lymphocytes in oesophageal squamous cell carcinoma (dated by TCRdb to about 2016). V is clipped by 1 base and J by 2 bases, and the sequence between their germline boundaries is 7 bases long. CDR1 and CDR2 (SGHTA, FQGTGA) derive from the germline V gene. CDR3 length: 14 amino acids, cysteine to phenylalanine. Only CDR3 DNA remains: 42 bases, in frame from the first base. This clonotype was found a few times. What this receptor recognizes is not known. Base qualities are not recorded, but no much larger clone differs from it by a single base. Libraries were constructed by PCR. The run used an Illumina HiSeq 2000. TCRdb's own reprocessing of the public reads used fastp at Q25 and MiXCR and kept productive beta chains. Identical CDR3 protein sequences are pooled into one entry, listed with their most common genes and DNA. Recorded for this sample are approximately 20,000 distinct CDR3 sequences; roughly 39% of them occurred a single time. The ten most abundant clones make up approximately 10% of the sample.

This sequence uses TRBV7-3 and TRBJ2-3, with the D gene call left open. The receptor was isolated from a male donor with esophageal squamous cell carcinoma. Sequencing used normal esophageal tissue next to the tumor. The CDR3 corresponds to CASSLSRFTDTQYF. The nucleotide sequence is TGTGCCAGCAGCTTAAGCAGGTTCACAGATACGCAGTATTTT.